Given below is one T cell receptor (beta chain) in context. What it binds is not known. The data are from a study of cytomegalovirus exposure and HLA in healthy donors. With 60 Vbeta and 13 Jbeta primers, the PCR was carried out. Here immunoSEQ multiplex PCR was the method, and the copy in TCRdb shows in-frame clones only, minus some. The data contain roughly 100,000 clones, around three quarters of them seen just once; the ten biggest clones take up under 4%. The germline gives CDR1 SQVTM, CDR2 ANQGSEA. The CDR3 contains 14 residues. V dropped 6 bases and J dropped 0; count of bases not matched to a gene: 3. Points from the study as a whole: It was reported in a later analysis that an Asian-associated ancestry cluster showed fewer N-insertions than the approximately 690-donor mean. Presence/absence analyses treated sequencing depth as roughly uniform across donors.

The J gene is TRBJ1-3, the V gene TRBV29-1; 9 nucleotides line up with TRBD1. Sequencing was done on a sample of PBMCs. The receptor was isolated from a male donor in good health and CMV-seropositive. The CDR3: CSVGQGNSGNTIYF. The CDR3 bases are TGCAGCGTCGGACAGGGGAACTCTGGAAACACCATATATTTT.